This T cell receptor beta chain was documented in a study of T-cell reconstitution after alpha-beta-depleted transplantation in children (dated by TCRdb to about 2016). With regard to the full study: Using TCR repertoire profiling, the study quantitatively followed how T-cell immune reconstitution unfolded in children after TCRalphabeta/CD19-depleted allogeneic hematopoietic cell transplantation.

The research as a whole found: The apparently early alphabetaT-cell count recovery about two months after transplant was reportedly dependent on only several hundred rapidly expanded clones derived from non-depleted graft cells. In some patients, high TCRbeta diversity at day 60 was attributed to recipient T cells and intrathymic progenitors that had survived conditioning. Over subsequent months, a decline in hyperexpanded clone frequencies was noted, and after one year, T-cell counts and TCRbeta diversity were mostly ascribed to newly produced T cells.

Taken with the paper, the label for treatment or condition translates to: allogeneic hematopoietic cell transplantation with graft depleted of TCRalphabeta T cells and CD19 B cells. TCRalphabeta/CD19-depleted allogeneic hematopoietic cell grafts were given to the transplant recipients, all of whom were children. This clonotype was observed many times. The antigen it binds to is not known. No quality values exist for individual bases; no much larger clone is one base distant. Libraries were constructed by PCR. TCRdb lists the instrument as Illumina HiSeq 2500. Molecular barcoding was employed in the preparation of TCR libraries, with unique molecular identifiers being used to normalize TCRbeta repertoire quantification. TCRdb's own reprocessing of the public reads used fastp at Q25 and MiXCR and kept productive beta chains. One record per CDR3 amino acid sequence lists the most common genes and DNA. Within this sample are under 750,000 distinct CDR3 sequences, with roughly 24% of them counted one time only. The leading ten clones occupy roughly 15% of the sample.

From cysteine to phenylalanine, the CDR3 is 15 amino acids long. The entry retains the CDR3 DNA only, 45 bases that are in frame from base 1. As encoded in the germline V gene, CDR1 is SGHRS while CDR2 is YFSETQ. Trimming takes 0 bases off V and 6 bases off J; junction bases not matched to a gene: 3. This material consisted of PBMCs, mostly from graft donor cells, taken 360 days after TCRalphabeta/CD19-depleted stem cell transplant. The TCR sequence derives from a boy younger than two who had a stem cell transplant for acute myeloid leukemia, so the T cells may come from the graft donor. The rearranged chain carries TRBV5-1 and TRBJ1-6; TRBD1 fits 7 bases in the junction. The CDR3 has the sequence CASSLGDSLNSPLHF. The nucleotide sequence reads as follows: TGCGCCAGCAGCTTGGGGGACAGTCTTAATTCACCCCTCCACTTT.